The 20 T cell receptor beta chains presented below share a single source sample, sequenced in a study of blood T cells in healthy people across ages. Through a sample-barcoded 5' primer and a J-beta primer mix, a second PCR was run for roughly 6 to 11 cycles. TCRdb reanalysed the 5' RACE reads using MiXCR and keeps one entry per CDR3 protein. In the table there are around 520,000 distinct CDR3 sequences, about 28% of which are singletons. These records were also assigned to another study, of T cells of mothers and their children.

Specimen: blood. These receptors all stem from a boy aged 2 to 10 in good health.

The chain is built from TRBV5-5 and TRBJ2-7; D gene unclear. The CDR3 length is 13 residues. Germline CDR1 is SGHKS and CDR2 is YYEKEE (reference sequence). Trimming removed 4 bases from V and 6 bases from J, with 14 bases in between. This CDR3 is CASSPLGLSEQYF. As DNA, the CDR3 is TGTGCCAGCAGCCCCCTGGGCCTTAGCGAGCAGTACTTC.

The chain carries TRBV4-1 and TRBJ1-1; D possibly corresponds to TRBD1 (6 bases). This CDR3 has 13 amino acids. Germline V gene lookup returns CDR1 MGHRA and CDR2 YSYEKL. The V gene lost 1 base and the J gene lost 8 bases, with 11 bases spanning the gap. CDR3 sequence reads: CASSQVLGGEAFF. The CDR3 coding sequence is TGCGCCAGCAGCCAAGTTCTAGGGGGGGAAGCTTTCTTT.

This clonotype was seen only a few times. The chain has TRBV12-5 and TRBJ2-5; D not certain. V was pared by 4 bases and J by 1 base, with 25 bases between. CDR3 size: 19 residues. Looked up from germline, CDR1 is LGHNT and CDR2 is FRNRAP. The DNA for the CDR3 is TGTGCTAGTGGTTCCACTCCACCCGACCCGCGGATTCGCCAAGAGACCCAGTACTTC. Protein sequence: CASGSTPPDPRIRQETQYF.

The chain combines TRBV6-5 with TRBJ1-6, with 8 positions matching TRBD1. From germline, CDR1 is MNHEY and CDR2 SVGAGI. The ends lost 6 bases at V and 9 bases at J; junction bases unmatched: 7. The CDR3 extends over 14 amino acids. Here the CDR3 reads CASRGQGGGSPLHF. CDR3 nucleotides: TGTGCCAGCAGAGGACAGGGAGGAGGTTCACCCCTCCACTTT.

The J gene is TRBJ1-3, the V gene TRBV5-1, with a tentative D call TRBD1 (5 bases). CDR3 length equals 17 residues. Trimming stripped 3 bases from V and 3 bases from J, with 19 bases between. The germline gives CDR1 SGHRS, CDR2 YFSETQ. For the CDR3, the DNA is TGCGCCAGCAGCTCCGGCTACGACAGTCCGGTTGGAAACACCATATATTTT. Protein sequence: CASSSGYDSPVGNTIYF.

In DNA, the CDR3 is TGTGCCATCAGGAGCTTTGAAGCCCAGTTGACAGGATTCTATGGCTACACCTTC. Encoded protein: CAIRSFEAQLTGFYGYTF. The chain couples TRBV10-3 to TRBJ1-2; the D gene is possibly TRBD1 (6 bases). The germline V gene encodes CDR1 ENHRY and CDR2 SYGVKD. The CDR3 sequence is 18 residues long. V dropped 6 bases and J dropped 4 bases, with 27 bases sitting between them.

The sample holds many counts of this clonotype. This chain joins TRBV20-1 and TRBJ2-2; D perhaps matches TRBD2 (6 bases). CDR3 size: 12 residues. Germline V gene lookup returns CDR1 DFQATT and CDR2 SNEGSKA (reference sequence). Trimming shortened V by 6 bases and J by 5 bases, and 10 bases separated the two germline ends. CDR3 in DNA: TGCAGTGCCGGGGGAGGAACCGGGGAGCTGTTTTTT. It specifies CSAGGGTGELFF.

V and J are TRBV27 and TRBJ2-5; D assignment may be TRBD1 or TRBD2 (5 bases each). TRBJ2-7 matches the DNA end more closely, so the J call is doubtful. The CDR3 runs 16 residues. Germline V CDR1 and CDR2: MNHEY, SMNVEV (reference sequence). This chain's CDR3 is CASSSLEVDNSYEQYF. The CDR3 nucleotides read TGTGCCAGCAGTTCCTTGGAGGTGGACAACTCCTACGAGCAGTACTTC.

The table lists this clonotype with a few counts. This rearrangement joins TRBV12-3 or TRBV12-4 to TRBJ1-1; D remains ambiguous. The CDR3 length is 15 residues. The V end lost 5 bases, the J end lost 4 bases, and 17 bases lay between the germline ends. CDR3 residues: CASSPSGLRSTEAFF. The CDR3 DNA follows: TGTGCCAGCAGTCCGTCCGGGCTTAGAAGCACTGAAGCTTTCTTT.

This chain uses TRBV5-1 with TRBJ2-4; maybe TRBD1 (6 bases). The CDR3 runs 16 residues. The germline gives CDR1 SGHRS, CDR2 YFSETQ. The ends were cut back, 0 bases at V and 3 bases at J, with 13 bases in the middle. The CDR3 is CASSLDGRGGKNIQYF. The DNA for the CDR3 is TGCGCCAGCAGCTTGGACGGACGAGGGGGCAAAAACATTCAGTACTTC.

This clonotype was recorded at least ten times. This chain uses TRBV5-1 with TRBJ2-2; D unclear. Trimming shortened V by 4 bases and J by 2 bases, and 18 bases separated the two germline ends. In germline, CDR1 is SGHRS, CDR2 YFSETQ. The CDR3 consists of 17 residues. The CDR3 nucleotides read TGCGCCAGCAGCCCCACCCCGGTAGGGCCAAACACCGGGGAGCTGTTTTTT. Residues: CASSPTPVGPNTGELFF.

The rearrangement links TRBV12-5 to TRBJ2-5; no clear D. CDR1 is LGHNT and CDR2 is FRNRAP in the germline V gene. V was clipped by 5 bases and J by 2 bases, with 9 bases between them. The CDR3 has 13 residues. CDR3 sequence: CASGPPTQETQYF. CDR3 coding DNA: TGTGCTAGTGGTCCGCCGACTCAAGAGACCCAGTACTTC.

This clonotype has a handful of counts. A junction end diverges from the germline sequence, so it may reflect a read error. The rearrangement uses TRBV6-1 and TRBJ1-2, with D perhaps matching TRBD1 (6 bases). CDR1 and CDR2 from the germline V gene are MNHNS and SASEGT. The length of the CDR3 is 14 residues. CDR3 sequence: CASIELDSNYGYTF. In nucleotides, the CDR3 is TGTGCCAGCATTGAATTGGACAGTAACTATGGCTACACCTTC.

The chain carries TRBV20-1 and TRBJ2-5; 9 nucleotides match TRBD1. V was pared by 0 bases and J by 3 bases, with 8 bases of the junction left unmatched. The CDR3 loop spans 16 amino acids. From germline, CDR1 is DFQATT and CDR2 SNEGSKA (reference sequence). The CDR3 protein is CSARDPSGTGKETQYF. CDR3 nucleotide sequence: TGCAGTGCTAGAGATCCCTCCGGGACAGGGAAAGAGACCCAGTACTTC.

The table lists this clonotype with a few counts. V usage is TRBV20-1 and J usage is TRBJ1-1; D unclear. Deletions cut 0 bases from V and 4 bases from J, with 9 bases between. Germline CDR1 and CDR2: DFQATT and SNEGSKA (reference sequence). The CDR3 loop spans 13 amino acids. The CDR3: CSARDDGFTEAFF. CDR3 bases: TGCAGTGCTAGAGATGATGGATTCACTGAAGCTTTCTTT.

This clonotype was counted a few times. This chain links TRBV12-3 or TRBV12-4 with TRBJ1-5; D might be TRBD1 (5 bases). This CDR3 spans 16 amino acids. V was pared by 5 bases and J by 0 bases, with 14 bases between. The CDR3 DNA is TGTGCCAGCAGTAACGCCGGGCAGGGTAGCAATCAGCCCCAGCATTTT. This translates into CASSNAGQGSNQPQHF.

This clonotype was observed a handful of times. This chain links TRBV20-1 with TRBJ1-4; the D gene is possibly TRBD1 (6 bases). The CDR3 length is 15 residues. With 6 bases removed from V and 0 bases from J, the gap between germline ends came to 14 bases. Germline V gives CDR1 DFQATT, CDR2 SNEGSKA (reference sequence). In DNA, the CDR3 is TGCAGTGCCAAGGGGACACCTCCAACTAATGAAAAACTGTTTTTT. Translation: CSAKGTPPTNEKLFF.

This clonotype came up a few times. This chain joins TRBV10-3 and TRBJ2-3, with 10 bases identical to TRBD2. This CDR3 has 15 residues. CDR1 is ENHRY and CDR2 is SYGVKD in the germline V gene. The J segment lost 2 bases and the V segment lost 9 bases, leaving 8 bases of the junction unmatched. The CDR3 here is CAIRGSGGTTDTQYF. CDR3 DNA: TGTGCCATTAGAGGTAGCGGGGGGACCACAGATACGCAGTATTTT.

CDR3 in DNA: TGTGCCAGCAGAGGGACTGGTACCGGGGAGCTGTTTTTT. Protein: CASRGTGTGELFF. The chain joins TRBV6-4 to TRBJ2-2; D is possibly TRBD2 (6 bases). V lost 6 bases and J lost 5, with 10 bases in between. The CDR3 runs 13 residues. Germline V gives CDR1 MRHNA, CDR2 SNTAGT.

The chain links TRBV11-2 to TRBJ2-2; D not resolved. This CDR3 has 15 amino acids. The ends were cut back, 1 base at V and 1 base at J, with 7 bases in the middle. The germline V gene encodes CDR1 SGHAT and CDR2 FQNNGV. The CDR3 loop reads CASSLVRGNTGELFF. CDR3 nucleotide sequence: TGTGCCAGCAGCTTAGTACGCGGGAACACCGGGGAGCTGTTTTTT.